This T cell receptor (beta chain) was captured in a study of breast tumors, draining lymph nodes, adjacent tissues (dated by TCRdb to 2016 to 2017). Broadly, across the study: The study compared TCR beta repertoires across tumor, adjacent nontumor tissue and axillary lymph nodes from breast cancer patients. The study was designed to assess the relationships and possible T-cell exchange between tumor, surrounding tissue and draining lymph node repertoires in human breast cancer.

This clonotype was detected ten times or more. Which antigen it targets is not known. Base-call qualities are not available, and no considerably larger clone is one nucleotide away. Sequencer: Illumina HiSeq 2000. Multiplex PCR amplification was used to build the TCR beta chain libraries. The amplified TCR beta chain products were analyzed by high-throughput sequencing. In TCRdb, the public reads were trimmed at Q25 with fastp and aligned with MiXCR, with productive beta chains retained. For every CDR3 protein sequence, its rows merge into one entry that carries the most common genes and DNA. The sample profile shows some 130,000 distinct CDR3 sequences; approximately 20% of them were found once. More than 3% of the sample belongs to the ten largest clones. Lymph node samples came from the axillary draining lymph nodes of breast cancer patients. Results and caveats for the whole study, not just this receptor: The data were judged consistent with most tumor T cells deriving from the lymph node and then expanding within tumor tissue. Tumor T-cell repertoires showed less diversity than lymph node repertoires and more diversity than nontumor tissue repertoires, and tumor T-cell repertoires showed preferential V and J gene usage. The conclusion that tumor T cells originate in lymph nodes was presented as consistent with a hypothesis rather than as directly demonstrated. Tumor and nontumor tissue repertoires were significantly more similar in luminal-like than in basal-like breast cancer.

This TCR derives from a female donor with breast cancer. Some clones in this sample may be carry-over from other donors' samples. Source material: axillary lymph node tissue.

The DNA sequence follows: TGTGCCAGCAGTTATACGGGCGGGTCCGCCGGGGAGCTGTTTTTT. Its product reads: CASSYTGGSAGELFF. This chain joins TRBV6-6 to TRBJ2-2, with a tentative D gene TRBD2 over 5 matching bases. The CDR3 sequence holds 15 residues, the cysteine and phenylalanine included. CDR3 DNA is the only sequence kept; it has 45 bases, read in frame from the first base. According to the germline V gene (reference sequence), CDR1 reads MNHNY and CDR2 reads SVGAGI. V is pared back by 3 bases and J by 6 bases, with 14 bases lying between the germline termini.